The TCR beta chain described here comes from a study of blood T cell repertoires in COVID-19. Looking at the study overall: The origin of the acute and convalescent COVID-19 samples was the United States, Italy and Spain.

The method was immunoSEQ multiplex PCR; TCRdb's version includes in-frame clones alone and lacks a portion of them. This table holds approximately 33,000 clones, roughly nine tenths found once. Germline trimming cut 6 bases from V and 3 bases from J; bases unmatched to any gene: 5. Germline CDR1 is MNHNS and CDR2 is SASEGT. The CDR3 spans 15 residues. The sequence came from a man in his sixties or seventies with acute or convalescent COVID-19. Sequencing was performed on peripheral blood. The chain has TRBV6-1 and TRBJ2-7, with 13 positions matching TRBD2. CDR3 nucleotides: TGTGCCAGCAGACCTGGACTAGCGGGAGTCTACGAGCAGTACTTC. Translation: CASRPGLAGVYEQYF.